This T cell receptor beta chain was recovered during a study of Graves' ophthalmopathy and Graves' hyperthyroidism (dated by TCRdb to the late 2010s). A note on the overall study: Peripheral blood was collected at initial diagnosis, prior to any treatment. In over 5 hyperthyroidism patients, the T-cell repertoire of thyroid tissue was compared with the T-cell repertoire of blood. A discovery set of 100 patients (roughly 41 ophthalmopathy, 55 to 65 stable hyperthyroidism) was enrolled to explore V-J signatures distinguishing ophthalmopathy from hyperthyroidism. For independent validation, a separate cohort was made up of around 19 hyperthyroidism patients plus 17 patients who later progressed from hyperthyroidism to ophthalmopathy. In total, 135 blood samples were TCR-sequenced: some 43 ophthalmopathy, around 75 hyperthyroidism and 17 hyperthyroidism-to-ophthalmopathy patients. Following sampling, methimazole starting at 30 mg daily was administered to hyperthyroidism patients, and high-dose intravenous methylprednisolone was administered to ophthalmopathy patients. The study used TCR beta repertoire signatures to distinguish Graves' ophthalmopathy from Graves' hyperthyroidism and to predict progression to ophthalmopathy.

The full study reports these points: In cross-validation, the 13-signature model distinguished ophthalmopathy from stable hyperthyroidism with just over 85% sensitivity and around 84% specificity, while in the test set the corresponding values were about 80% and 75%. In validation, the model predicted ophthalmopathy progression with more than 55% sensitivity and around 72% specificity; roughly eleven predicted patients were CT-confirmed with GO in a median of approximately 6.5 months. No statistical method was used to set the sample size in advance, and the investigators knew which group each participant was assigned to. Most of the expanded thyroid clonotypes with a frequency above 0.001 were also detected in blood, and it was suggested that the thyroid immune response may be reflected by blood repertoires.

V drops 1 base and J drops 2 bases, leaving 11 bases in between. Looking up the germline V gene (reference sequence) yields CDR1 DFQATT and CDR2 SNEGSKA. Including the terminal cysteine and phenylalanine, the CDR3 comprises 14 residues. Only the CDR3 region is kept as DNA, spanning 42 bases read in frame from base 1. TCR beta CDR3 regions were amplified from RNA transcripts for repertoire sequencing. A first-round RT-PCR used HTBI primers with the Qiagen OneStep RT-PCR kit, followed by a second-round multiplex PCR, size selection and purification. The libraries underwent paired-end sequencing with 100 bp reads on an Illumina HiSeq2000. Under the source paper's analysis protocol: SOAPnuke was used to process the reads, removing any read that contained adapters or uncalled bases, had a mean Phred below 15, or lacked an exact match to the constant primer or identifier. COPE v1.2.5 was used to merge the high-quality paired reads. Each unique nucleotide sequence was treated as a clonotype, and MiTCR v1.1 was used to align the clonotypes to the IMGT TRB V, D and J references. Analysis was restricted to V-J combinations with a frequency above 0.0001, which covered roughly 99% of repertoires. For each V-J combination, a TCR clonal expansion and chaos score was defined as F50 clonal expansion divided by the chaos observed in the TCRdist matrix. Features were reduced by Welch's t-statistics and random forest to about a dozen V-J combinations, which fed a naive Bayes classifier. The Morisita-Horn index was used to measure how similar the thyroid and blood repertoires were. The public reads were reprocessed in TCRdb via fastp at Q25 and MiXCR, keeping in-frame beta chains. Every distinct CDR3 protein forms one entry, paired with its most common genes and DNA. Clone size and V and J calls follow TCRdb, not the original study. The table for this sample lists hundreds of thousands of distinct CDR3 sequences; around 45% of them were counted only once. The ten largest clonotypes hold roughly 45% of the sample.

The ophthalmopathy patients had moderately to severely active disease, with a Clinical Activity Score of 3 or higher, a NOSPECS grade of 4 or higher, and a disease duration of less than 3 months. Patients with other autoimmune diseases, uncontrolled infections, pregnancy or lactation were excluded from the study. Clinical symptoms, serum thyroxine, TRAb, thyroid ultrasound and orbital computed tomography formed the basis of the diagnosis. PBMCs were isolated from roughly 10 ml of fresh peripheral blood by Ficoll-Paque density gradient centrifugation. Total RNA was extracted with Trizol reagent and quality-checked on an Agilent 2100 Bioanalyzer. Regarding this clonotype: Its antigen remains undetermined. Nothing much larger sits one base from this clone, and base qualities are not available.

The sequence is built from TRBV20-1 and TRBJ2-5, with the D gene call left open. The specimen was peripheral blood. This sequence originates from an adult man with Graves' ophthalmopathy. The CDR3 protein is CSARATPPQETQYF. The DNA sequence is as follows: TGCAGTGCTAGAGCCACCCCACCGCAAGAGACCCAGTACTTC.